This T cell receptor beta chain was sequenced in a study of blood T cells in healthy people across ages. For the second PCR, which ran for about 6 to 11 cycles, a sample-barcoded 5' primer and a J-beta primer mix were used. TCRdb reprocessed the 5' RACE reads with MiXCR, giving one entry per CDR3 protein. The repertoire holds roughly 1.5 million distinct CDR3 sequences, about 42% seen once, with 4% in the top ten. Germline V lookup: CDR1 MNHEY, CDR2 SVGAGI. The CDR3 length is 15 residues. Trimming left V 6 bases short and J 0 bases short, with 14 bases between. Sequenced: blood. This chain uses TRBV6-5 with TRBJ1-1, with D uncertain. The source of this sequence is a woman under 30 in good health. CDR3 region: CASRNPELMNTEAFF. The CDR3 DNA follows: TGTGCCAGCAGAAACCCGGAACTCATGAACACTGAAGCTTTCTTT.